Listed here are 18 T cell receptor beta chains from one sample, sequenced in a study of T cells in narcolepsy. Using immunoSEQ multiplex PCR, the repertoire was profiled, and TCRdb retains in-frame clones only, with some absent. Found here are approximately 40,000 clones, 88% of them singletons; the top ten hold under 1.5%. The sample taken for sequencing was CD45RA- memory CD4+ T cells from PBMCs. The receptors shown here come from a human donor with narcolepsy.

The gene calls are TRBV30 and TRBJ1-2; TRBD1 is a possible D gene (6 bases). V dropped 4 bases and J dropped 2 bases, with 14 bases sitting between them. Per germline, CDR1 GTSNPN and CDR2 SVGIG (reference sequence). The CDR3 is 14 amino acids. The CDR3 nucleotides are TGTGCCTGGACCGGACAGTTAGGCAACTATGGCTACACCTTC. Its translation is CAWTGQLGNYGYTF.

The rearrangement links TRBV7-8 to TRBJ1-5; tentatively, D is TRBD1 (6 bases). Between the trimmed V and J ends, which lost 0 bases and 4 bases, there was a span of 13 bases. The CDR3 length is 16 residues. Looked up from germline, CDR1 is SGHVS and CDR2 is FQNEAQ. The CDR3 DNA reads as TGTGCCAGCAGCTTAGCCGGGGGCTTAGGGAATCAGCCCCAGCATTTT. It yields the protein CASSLAGGLGNQPQHF.

The chain carries TRBV30 and TRBJ2-4, with 8 bases aligning to TRBD1. CDR1 GTSNPN and CDR2 SVGIG come from the germline V gene (reference sequence). Losses at the gene ends were 1 base for V and 0 bases for J; bases not matched to a gene: 5. The CDR3 consists of 16 residues. CDR3 nucleotide sequence: TGTGCCTGGAGTGGCCAGGGGGCTCTAGCCAAAAACATTCAGTACTTC. Translation gives CAWSGQGALAKNIQYF.

The chain couples TRBV7-2 to TRBJ1-1, with a tentative D call TRBD1 (5 bases). The ends were cut back, 5 bases at V and 6 bases at J, with 13 bases in the middle. CDR3 size: 13 residues. Germline V gene data show CDR1 as SGHTA and CDR2 as FQGNSA. The CDR3 spells CASSRGVGPEAFF. CDR3 DNA sequence: TGTGCCAGCAGCAGGGGAGTCGGGCCTGAAGCTTTCTTT. Looking up the rest from reference TRBV7-2 and TRBJ1-1 gives the full variable domain: GAGVSQSPSNKVTEKGKDVELRCDPISGHTALYWYRQSLGQGLEFLIYFQGNSAPDKSGLPSDRFSAERTGGSVSTLTIQRTQQEDSAVYLCASSRGVGPEAFFGQGTRLTVV.

The V call is TRBV5-4, the J call TRBJ2-5, with 10 bases fitting TRBD1. CDR1 is SGHNT, CDR2 YYREEE, per germline (reference sequence). The CDR3 extends over 15 amino acids. The trim removed 0 bases at V and 5 bases at J, leaving 4 bases unmatched. The CDR3 nucleotides read TGTGCCAGCAGCTTGGTTAAGGGACAGGGGGAGACCCAGTACTTC. Its protein product is CASSLVKGQGETQYF.

This chain uses TRBV15 with TRBJ1-1; D perhaps matches TRBD1 (5 bases). The length of the CDR3 is 15 residues. Between the trimmed V and J ends, which lost 0 bases and 2 bases, there was a span of 10 bases. Germline V gene sequence: CDR1 LNHNV, CDR2 YYDKDF (reference sequence). The CDR3 nucleotides are TGTGCCACCAGCAGAGATTACGGGGGTAACACTGAAGCTTTCTTT. Translated: CATSRDYGGNTEAFF.

This rearrangement joins TRBV4-1 to TRBJ1-6; 8 nucleotides match TRBD1. V lost 0 bases to trimming and J lost 9 bases; unmatched junction nucleotides: 4. Germline CDR1 reads MGHRA; CDR2 reads YSYEKL. The CDR3 is made up of 15 amino acids. CDR3 sequence reads: CASSQDGQGGSPLHF. The CDR3 DNA reads as TGCGCCAGCAGCCAAGATGGACAGGGAGGTTCACCCCTCCACTTT.

The chain joins TRBV7-8 to TRBJ1-3; possible D gene TRBD1, 5 bases. V was pared by 4 bases and J by 3 bases, with 13 bases between. This CDR3 has 15 residues. Germline-derived CDR1 and CDR2 are SGHVS and FQNEAQ. Here the CDR3 DNA reads TGTGCCAGCAGCTCGTCGGGGCTGAGTGGAAACACCATATATTTT. It codes for CASSSSGLSGNTIYF. The entire variable domain, with the rest obtained from reference TRBV7-8 and TRBJ1-3, is as follows: GAGVSQSPRYKVAKRGQDVALRCDPISGHVSLFWYQQALGQGPEFLTYFQNEAQLDKSGLPSDRFFAERPEGSVSTLKIQRTQQEDSAVYLCASSSSGLSGNTIYFGEGSWLTVV.

The J gene is TRBJ2-7, the V gene TRBV7-3, with 10 bases matching TRBD2. The CDR3 has 15 residues. Trimming took 5 bases from V and 3 from J; bases not matched to a gene: 7. Germline-derived CDR1 and CDR2 are SGHTA and FQGTGA. CDR3 in DNA: TGTGCCAGCAGCCTCGGTCTAGCGGGGGACTACGAGCAGTACTTC. Residues: CASSLGLAGDYEQYF.

V is TRBV6-1 and J is TRBJ1-4; TRBD1 aligns across 9 bases. Germline lookup yields CDR1 MNHNS and CDR2 SASEGT. Losses at the gene ends were 6 bases for V and 0 bases for J; bases not matched to a gene: 2. CDR3 size: 15 residues. The CDR3 sequence is CASRDRGATNEKLFF. The CDR3 DNA is TGTGCCAGCAGGGACAGGGGCGCAACTAATGAAAAACTGTTTTTT.

The CDR3 region is CASRIRQGAGYGYTF. CDR3 DNA: TGTGCCAGTAGGATTAGACAGGGGGCAGGGTATGGCTACACCTTC. This chain joins TRBV19 and TRBJ1-2; 10 bases agree with TRBD1. The CDR3 is made up of 15 amino acids. Germline loops: CDR1 LNHDA, CDR2 SQIVND (reference sequence). V was clipped by 6 bases and J by 5 bases; unmatched bases: 9.

This sequence joins TRBV2 and TRBJ2-5; 10 nucleotides line up with TRBD1. Germline V lookup: CDR1 SNHLY, CDR2 FYNNEI. The CDR3 consists of 15 residues. The trim removed 8 bases at V and 2 bases at J, leaving 8 bases unmatched. The CDR3 bases are TGTGCCAGCCGACCCGGGGACAGGGGACAAGAGACCCAGTACTTC. This translates into CASRPGDRGQETQYF.

V and J are TRBV7-2 and TRBJ1-1; 7 nucleotides align to TRBD1. The V gene's germline CDR1 is SGHTA and CDR2 FQGNSA. The CDR3 runs to 14 residues. The ends lost 11 bases at V and 1 base at J; junction bases unmatched: 10. CDR3 DNA: TGTGCCTGGGGCAGGGGGGCCTGGAACACTGAAGCTTTCTTT. Translating it yields CAWGRGAWNTEAFF.

Relative to its sample, this clone is medium-sized. One end of the junction fails to match germline, which may point to a read error. V usage is TRBV10-3 and J usage is TRBJ1-2; weak D call: TRBD1 (6 bases). CDR3 length equals 16 residues. CDR1 ENHRY and CDR2 SYGVKD come from the germline V gene. In DNA, the CDR3 is TGTGCCGTCAGGGGACCCGGGACAAGTGAAAACTATGGCTACACCTTC. Its translation: CAVRGPGTSENYGYTF.

The chain is built from TRBV19 and TRBJ1-1; no clear D gene. The CDR3 runs 16 residues. Per the germline V gene, CDR1 is LNHDA and CDR2 is SQIVND (reference sequence). With 2 bases removed from V and 3 bases from J, the gap between germline ends came to 16 bases. CDR3 sequence (DNA): TGTGCCAGTAGTATAATAGTACGGGGTGGGGACACTGAAGCTTTCTTT. Translated: CASSIIVRGGDTEAFF.

The chain employs TRBV5-1 and TRBJ2-1; TRBD1 is a possible D gene (5 bases). With 0 bases removed from V and 8 bases from J, the gap between germline ends came to 12 bases. This CDR3 comprises 14 residues. CDR1 is SGHRS and CDR2 is YFSETQ in the germline V gene. The DNA for the CDR3 is TGCGCCAGCAGCTTGGGGGGCATTGGGGATGAGCAGTTCTTC. Its protein is CASSLGGIGDEQFF.

The rearrangement joins TRBV14 to TRBJ2-7; 15 nucleotides match TRBD2. With 3 bases clipped from V and 4 bases from J, the junction kept 4 bases outside the gene matches. CDR1 is SGHDN, CDR2 FVKESK, per germline. This CDR3 comprises 16 residues. The CDR3: CASSQGTSGRLYEQYF. DNA for the CDR3: TGTGCCAGCAGCCAGGGGACTAGCGGGAGGTTATACGAGCAGTACTTC.

In its sample, this clone was seen once. V gene TRBV5-1 combines with J gene TRBJ2-3; D might be TRBD1 or TRBD2, each matching 5 bases. The CDR3 contains 16 residues. CDR1 SGHRS and CDR2 YFSETQ come from the germline V gene. Trimming pared 4 bases from V and 1 base from J, leaving 16 bases between. The CDR3 reads CASSPGPDPRTDTQYF. The DNA for the CDR3 is TGCGCCAGCAGCCCGGGACCGGACCCTCGCACAGATACGCAGTATTTT.